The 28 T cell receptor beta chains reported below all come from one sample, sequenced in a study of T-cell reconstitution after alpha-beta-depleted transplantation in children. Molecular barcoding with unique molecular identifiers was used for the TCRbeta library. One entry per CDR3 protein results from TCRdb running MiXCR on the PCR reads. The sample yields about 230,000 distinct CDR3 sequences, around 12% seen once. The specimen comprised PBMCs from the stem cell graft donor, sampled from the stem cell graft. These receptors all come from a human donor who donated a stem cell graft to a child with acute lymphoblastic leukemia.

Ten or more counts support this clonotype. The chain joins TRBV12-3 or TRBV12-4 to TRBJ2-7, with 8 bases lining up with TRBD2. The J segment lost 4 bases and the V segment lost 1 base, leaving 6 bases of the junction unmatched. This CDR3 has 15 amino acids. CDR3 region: CASSLGTSSSYEQYF. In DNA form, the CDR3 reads TGTGCCAGCAGTTTAGGGACTAGCTCTTCGTACGAGCAGTACTTC.

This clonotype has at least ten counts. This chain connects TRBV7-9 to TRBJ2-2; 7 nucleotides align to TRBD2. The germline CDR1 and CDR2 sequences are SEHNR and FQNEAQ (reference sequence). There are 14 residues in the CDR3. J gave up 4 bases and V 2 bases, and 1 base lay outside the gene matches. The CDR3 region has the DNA TGTGCCAGCAGCTTAACTAGCGCCACCGGGGAGCTGTTTTTT. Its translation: CASSLTSATGELFF.

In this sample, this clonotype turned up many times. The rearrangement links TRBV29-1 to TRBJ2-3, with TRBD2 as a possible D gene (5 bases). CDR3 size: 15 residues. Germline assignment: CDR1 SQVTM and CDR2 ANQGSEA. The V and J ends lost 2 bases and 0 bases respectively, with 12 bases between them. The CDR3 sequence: CSVEPGFSSTDTQYF. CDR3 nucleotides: TGCAGCGTTGAACCGGGGTTTTCTAGCACAGATACGCAGTATTTT.

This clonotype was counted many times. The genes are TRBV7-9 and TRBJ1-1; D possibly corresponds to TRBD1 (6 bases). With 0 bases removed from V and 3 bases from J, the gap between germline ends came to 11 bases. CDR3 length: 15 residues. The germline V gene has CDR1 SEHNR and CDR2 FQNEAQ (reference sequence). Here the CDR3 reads CASSLAMGHHTEAFF. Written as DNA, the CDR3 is TGTGCCAGCAGCTTAGCGATGGGACACCACACTGAAGCTTTCTTT.

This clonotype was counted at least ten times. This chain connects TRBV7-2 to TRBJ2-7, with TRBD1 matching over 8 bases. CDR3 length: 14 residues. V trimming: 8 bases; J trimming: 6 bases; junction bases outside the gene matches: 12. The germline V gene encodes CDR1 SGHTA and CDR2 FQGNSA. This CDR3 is CASSPGQDYPEQYF. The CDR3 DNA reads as TGTGCCAGCTCCCCGGGACAGGATTATCCCGAGCAGTACTTC.

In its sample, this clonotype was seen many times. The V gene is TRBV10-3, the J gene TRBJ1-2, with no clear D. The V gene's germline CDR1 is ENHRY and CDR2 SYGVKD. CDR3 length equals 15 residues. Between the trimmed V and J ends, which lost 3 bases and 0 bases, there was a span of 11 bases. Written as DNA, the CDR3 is TGTGCCATCAGTGATCTCAAGACGGCTAACTATGGCTACACCTTC. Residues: CAISDLKTANYGYTF.

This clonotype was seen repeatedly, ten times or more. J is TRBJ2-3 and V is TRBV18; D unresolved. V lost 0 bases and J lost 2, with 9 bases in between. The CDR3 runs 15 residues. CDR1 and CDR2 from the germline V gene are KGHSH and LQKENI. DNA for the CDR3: TGTGCCAGCTCACCACCGCAAGGGATCACAGATACGCAGTATTTT. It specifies CASSPPQGITDTQYF.

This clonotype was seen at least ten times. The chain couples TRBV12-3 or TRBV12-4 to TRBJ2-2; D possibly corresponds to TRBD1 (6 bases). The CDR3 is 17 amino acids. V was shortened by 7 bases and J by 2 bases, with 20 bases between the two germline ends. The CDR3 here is CASNRLLDRRNTGELFF. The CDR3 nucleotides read TGTGCCAGCAATCGGCTCCTGGACAGACGAAACACCGGGGAGCTGTTTTTT.

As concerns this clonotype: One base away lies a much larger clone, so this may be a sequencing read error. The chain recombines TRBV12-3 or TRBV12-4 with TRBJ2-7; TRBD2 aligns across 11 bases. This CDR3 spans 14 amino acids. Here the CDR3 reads CASSTGTSGYDQYF. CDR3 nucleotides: TGTGCCAGCAGTACCGGGACTAGCGGCTACGATCAGTACTTC.

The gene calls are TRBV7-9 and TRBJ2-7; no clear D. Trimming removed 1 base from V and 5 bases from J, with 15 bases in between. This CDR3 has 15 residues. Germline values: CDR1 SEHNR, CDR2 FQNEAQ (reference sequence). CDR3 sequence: CASSLEQGLRDEQYF. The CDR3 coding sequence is TGTGCCAGCAGCTTAGAACAAGGCTTGAGAGACGAGCAGTACTTC.

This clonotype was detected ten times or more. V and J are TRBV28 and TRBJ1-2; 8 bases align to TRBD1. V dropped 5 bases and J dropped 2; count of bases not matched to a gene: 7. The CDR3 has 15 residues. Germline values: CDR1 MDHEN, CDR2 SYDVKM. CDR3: CASSLAGQGNYGYTF. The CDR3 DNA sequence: TGTGCCAGCAGTCTTGCTGGACAGGGCAACTATGGCTACACCTTC.

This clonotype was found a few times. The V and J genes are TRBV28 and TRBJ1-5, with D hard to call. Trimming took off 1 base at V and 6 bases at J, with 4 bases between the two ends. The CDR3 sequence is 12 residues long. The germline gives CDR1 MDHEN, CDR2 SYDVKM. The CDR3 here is CASSLFPQPQHF. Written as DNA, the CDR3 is TGTGCCAGCAGTTTATTTCCTCAGCCCCAGCATTTT.

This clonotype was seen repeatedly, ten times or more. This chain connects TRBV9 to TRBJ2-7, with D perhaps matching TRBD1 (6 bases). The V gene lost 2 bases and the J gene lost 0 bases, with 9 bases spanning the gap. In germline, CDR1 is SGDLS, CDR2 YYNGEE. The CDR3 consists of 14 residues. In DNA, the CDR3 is TGTGCCAGCAGCGTGGGGACACGCTCCTACGAGCAGTACTTC. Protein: CASSVGTRSYEQYF.

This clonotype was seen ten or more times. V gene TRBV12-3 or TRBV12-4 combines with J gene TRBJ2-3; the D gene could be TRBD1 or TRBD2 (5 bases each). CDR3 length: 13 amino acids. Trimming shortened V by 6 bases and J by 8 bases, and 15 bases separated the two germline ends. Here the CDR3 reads CASRGTRSGTQYF. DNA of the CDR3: TGTGCCAGCAGGGGGACCAGGTCCGGTACGCAGTATTTT.

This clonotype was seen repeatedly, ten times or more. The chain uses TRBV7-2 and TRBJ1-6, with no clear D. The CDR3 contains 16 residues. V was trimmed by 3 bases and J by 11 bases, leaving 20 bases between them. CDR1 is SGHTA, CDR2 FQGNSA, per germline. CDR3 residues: CASSFGPRDTKPPLHF. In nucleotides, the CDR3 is TGTGCCAGCAGCTTCGGGCCGAGGGATACGAAACCACCCCTCCACTTT.

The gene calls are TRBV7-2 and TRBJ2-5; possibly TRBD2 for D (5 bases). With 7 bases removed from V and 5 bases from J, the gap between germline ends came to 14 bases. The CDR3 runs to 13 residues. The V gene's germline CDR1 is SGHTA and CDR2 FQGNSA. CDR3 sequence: CASNRRRTETQYF. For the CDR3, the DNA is TGTGCCAGCAACCGGAGGAGGACGGAGACCCAGTACTTC.

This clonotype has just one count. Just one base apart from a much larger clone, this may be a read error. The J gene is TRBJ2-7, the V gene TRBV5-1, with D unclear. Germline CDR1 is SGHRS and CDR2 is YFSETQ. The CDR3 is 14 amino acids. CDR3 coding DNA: TGCGCCAGCAGCTTGGCCTTCAGCTCCTACGACCAGTACTTC. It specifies CASSLAFSSYDQYF.

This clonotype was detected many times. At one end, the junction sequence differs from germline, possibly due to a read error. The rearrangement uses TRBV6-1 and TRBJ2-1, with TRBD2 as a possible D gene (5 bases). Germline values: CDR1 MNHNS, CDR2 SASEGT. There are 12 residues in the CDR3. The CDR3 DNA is TGCGGACTGTTCAGCTCCTACAATGAGCAGTTCTTC. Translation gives CGLFSSYNEQFF.

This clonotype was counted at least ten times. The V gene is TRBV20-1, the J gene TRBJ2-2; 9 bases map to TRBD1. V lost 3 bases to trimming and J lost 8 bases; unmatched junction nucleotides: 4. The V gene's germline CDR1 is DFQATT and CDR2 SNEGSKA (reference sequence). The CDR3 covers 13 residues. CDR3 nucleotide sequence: TGCAGTGCTAGGGGGACAGGGAAAGGGGAGCTGTTTTTT. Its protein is CSARGTGKGELFF.

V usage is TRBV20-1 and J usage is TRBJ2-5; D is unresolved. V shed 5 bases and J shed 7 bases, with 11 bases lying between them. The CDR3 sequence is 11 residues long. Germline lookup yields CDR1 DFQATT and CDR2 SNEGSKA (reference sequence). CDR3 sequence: CSARLLGTQYF. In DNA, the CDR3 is TGCAGTGCTCGACTCCTTGGGACCCAGTACTTC.

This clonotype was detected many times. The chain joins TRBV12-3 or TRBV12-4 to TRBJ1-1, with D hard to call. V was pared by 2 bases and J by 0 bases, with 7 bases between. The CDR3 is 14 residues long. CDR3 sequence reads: CASSLTQLNTEAFF. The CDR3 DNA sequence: TGTGCCAGCAGTTTAACCCAGCTGAACACTGAAGCTTTCTTT.

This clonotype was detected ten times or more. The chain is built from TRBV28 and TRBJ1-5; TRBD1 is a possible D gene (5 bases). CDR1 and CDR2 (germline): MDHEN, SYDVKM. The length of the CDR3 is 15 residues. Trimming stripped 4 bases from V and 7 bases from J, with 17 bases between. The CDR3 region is CASSSRTPAGQPQHF. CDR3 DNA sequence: TGTGCCAGCAGTTCTAGGACACCCGCAGGCCAGCCCCAGCATTTT.

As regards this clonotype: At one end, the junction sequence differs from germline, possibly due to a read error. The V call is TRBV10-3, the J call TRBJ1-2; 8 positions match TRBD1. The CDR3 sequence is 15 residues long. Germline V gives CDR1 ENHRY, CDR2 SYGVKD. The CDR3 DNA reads TGTGCCATCAGTGAGTTGACAGGGGATGACTATCGCTACACCTTC. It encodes CAISELTGDDYRYTF.

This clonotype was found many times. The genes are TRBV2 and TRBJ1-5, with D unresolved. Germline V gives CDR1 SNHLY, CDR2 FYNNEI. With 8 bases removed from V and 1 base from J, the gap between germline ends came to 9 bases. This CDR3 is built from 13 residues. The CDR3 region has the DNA TGTGCCAGCGTCGGGGAAAGCAATCAGCCCCAGCATTTT. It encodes CASVGESNQPQHF. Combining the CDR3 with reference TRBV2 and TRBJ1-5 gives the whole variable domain EPEVTQTPSHQVTQMGQEVILRCVPISNHLYFYWYRQILGQKVEFLVSFYNNEISEKSEIFDDQFSVERPDGSNFTLKIRSTKLEDSAMYFCASVGESNQPQHFGDGTRLSIL.

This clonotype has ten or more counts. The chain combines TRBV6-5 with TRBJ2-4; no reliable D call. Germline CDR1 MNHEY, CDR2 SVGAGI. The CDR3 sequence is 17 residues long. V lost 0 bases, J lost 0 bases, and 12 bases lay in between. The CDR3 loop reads CASSYSYSGGAKNIQYF. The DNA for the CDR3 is TGTGCCAGCAGTTACTCGTATTCGGGCGGAGCCAAAAACATTCAGTACTTC.

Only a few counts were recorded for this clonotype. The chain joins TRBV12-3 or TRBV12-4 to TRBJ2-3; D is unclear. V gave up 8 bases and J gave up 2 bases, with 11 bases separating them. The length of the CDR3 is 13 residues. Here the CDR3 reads CASRPGFTDTQYF. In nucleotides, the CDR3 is TGTGCCAGCCGACCGGGCTTCACAGATACGCAGTATTTT.

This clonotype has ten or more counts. CDR3 in DNA: TGTGCCAGCAGTACAGGGTTTGAGCAGTTCTTC. This codes for CASSTGFEQFF. The rearrangement joins TRBV6-1 to TRBJ2-1, with a possible D match to TRBD1 (6 bases). Germline-derived CDR1 and CDR2 are MNHNS and SASEGT. The ends were cut back, 5 bases at V and 9 bases at J, with 8 bases in the middle. The CDR3 runs to 11 residues.

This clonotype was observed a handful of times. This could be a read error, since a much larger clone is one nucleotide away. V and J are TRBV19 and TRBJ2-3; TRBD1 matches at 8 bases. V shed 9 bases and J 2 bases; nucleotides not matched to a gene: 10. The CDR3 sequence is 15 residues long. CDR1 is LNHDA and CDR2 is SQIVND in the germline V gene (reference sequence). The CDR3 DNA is TGTGCCAGCACTACAGGGGGGTCTTACACAGATACGCAGTATTTT. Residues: CASTTGGSYTDTQYF.